This T cell receptor (beta chain) is drawn from a study of beta chain features in type 1 diabetes. Study outcomes and limitations: In all four CD4+ subsets, TCRB CDR3 length was significantly, moderately reduced in type 1 diabetes. Healthy donors had naive, central memory and Treg TCRB repertoires that appeared less similar than those seen among patients.

Staining for CD45RO/CCR7/CD25/CD127/CD95/CD27 allowed sorting of CD4+ naive, central memory, regulatory and stem cell-like memory cells. Sorted populations all had greater than 95% purity. As concerns this clone: The antigen is undetermined.

Every bit of the isolated RNA underwent reverse transcription, so sequencing read expressed TCRB transcripts. Method: immunoSEQ multiplex PCR; TCRdb's copy keeps in-frame clones and lacks some. The sample has under 400,000 clones, roughly an eighth seen once. V lost 4 bases, J lost 0 bases, and 4 bases lay in between. Germline assignment: CDR1 LGHNA and CDR2 YSLEER. This CDR3 is built from 13 residues. V gene TRBV4-3 combines with J gene TRBJ1-3; D is undetermined. This sequence originates from a woman between 18 and 30 years old with type 1 diabetes. The specimen sequenced was naive CD4+ T cells from blood. CDR3 sequence reads: CASSRDSGNTIYF. As DNA, the CDR3 is TGCGCCAGCAGCCGCGACTCTGGAAACACCATATATTTT.